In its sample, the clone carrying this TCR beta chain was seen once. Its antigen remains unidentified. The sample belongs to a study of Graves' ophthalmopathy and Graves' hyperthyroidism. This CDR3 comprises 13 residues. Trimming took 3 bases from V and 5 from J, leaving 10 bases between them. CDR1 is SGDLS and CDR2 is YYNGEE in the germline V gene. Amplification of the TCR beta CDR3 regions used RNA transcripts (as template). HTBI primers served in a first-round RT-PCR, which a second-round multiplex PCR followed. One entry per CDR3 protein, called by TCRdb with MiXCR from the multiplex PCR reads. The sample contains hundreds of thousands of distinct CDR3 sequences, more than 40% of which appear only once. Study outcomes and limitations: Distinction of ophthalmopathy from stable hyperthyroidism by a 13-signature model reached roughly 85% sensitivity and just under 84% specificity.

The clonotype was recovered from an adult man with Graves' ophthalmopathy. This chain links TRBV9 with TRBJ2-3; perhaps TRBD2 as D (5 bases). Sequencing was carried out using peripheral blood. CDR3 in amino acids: CASSGSRGDTQYF. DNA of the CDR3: TGTGCCAGCAGCGGATCACGGGGAGATACGCAGTATTTT.